One sample yielded the 15 T cell receptor beta chains listed below, sequenced in a study of blood T cell repertoires in COVID-19. The assay was immunoSEQ multiplex PCR, and TCRdb's table has in-frame clones only and misses some. The sample includes roughly 200,000 clones, roughly 82% of them seen just once. The sequenced sample consisted of PBMCs or T cells enriched from blood (not recorded which). The receptor set was obtained from a man in his forties with acute COVID-19.

CDR3 sequence (DNA): TGCGCCAGCAGCTCCTTCAACAGCTACGAGCAGTACTTC. This gives the protein CASSSFNSYEQYF. The V gene is TRBV5-1, the J gene TRBJ2-7; D gene ambiguous. Per germline, CDR1 SGHRS and CDR2 YFSETQ. The CDR3 contains 13 residues. V was shortened by 3 bases and J by 3 bases, with 10 bases between the two germline ends. Full variable domain (rest looked up from reference TRBV5-1 and TRBJ2-7): KAGVTQTPRYLIKTRGQQVTLSCSPISGHRSVSWYQQTPGQGLQFLFEYFSETQRNKGNFPGRFSGRQFSNSRSEMNVSTLELGDSALYLCASSSFNSYEQYFGPGTRLTVT.

The CDR3 DNA sequence: TGTGCCAGCAGGGTCGAGAGCGGGAGTAGAGGTGAGCAGTTCTTC. Its protein is CASRVESGSRGEQFF. This rearrangement joins TRBV2 to TRBJ2-1; 8 positions match TRBD2. CDR1 and CDR2 (germline): SNHLY, FYNNEI. With 6 bases clipped from V and 9 bases from J, the junction kept 13 bases outside the gene matches. The CDR3 has 15 amino acids.

The chain combines TRBV4-2 with TRBJ1-2, with 7 bases that match TRBD1. V shed 2 bases and J 4 bases; nucleotides not matched to a gene: 7. CDR3 length: 15 residues. Germline V gene lookup returns CDR1 LGHNA and CDR2 YNFKEQ. The chain's CDR3 is CASSQKTGEGYGYTF. The CDR3 coding sequence is TGTGCCAGCAGCCAAAAAACAGGGGAAGGCTATGGCTACACCTTC.

The V gene is TRBV7-2, the J gene TRBJ2-7; D gene uncertain. V was clipped by 4 bases and J by 0 bases, with 10 bases between them. The CDR3 extends over 14 amino acids. Germline V gene lookup returns CDR1 SGHTA and CDR2 FQGNSA. CDR3 sequence (DNA): TGTGCCAGCAGCTCTCGCAGCGCCTCCTACGAGCAGTACTTC. Translation gives CASSSRSASYEQYF.

The V and J genes are TRBV12-3 or TRBV12-4 and TRBJ1-2; D not resolved. The V end lost 10 bases, the J end lost 4 bases, and 16 bases lay between the germline ends. The CDR3 totals 13 residues. The CDR3 is CATHKVGVYGYTF. The CDR3 bases are TGTGCCACCCATAAGGTCGGGGTCTATGGCTACACCTTC.

This clone was counted a single time. The J gene is TRBJ2-2, the V gene TRBV19; TRBD1 matches 8 bases. The CDR3 contains 15 residues. Germline trimming cut 5 bases from V and 2 bases from J; bases unmatched to any gene: 4. Germline V gives CDR1 LNHDA, CDR2 SQIVND (reference sequence). The chain's CDR3 is CASSVGQGNTGELFF. The CDR3 bases are TGTGCCAGTAGTGTAGGACAGGGCAACACCGGGGAGCTGTTTTTT. The whole variable domain, filled in from reference TRBV19 and TRBJ2-2, reads DGGITQSPKYLFRKEGQNVTLSCEQNLNHDAMYWYRQDPGQGLRLIYYSQIVNDFQKGDIAEGYSVSREKKESFPLTVTSAQKNPTAFYLCASSVGQGNTGELFFGEGSRLTVL.

The rearrangement uses TRBV19 and TRBJ2-5, with D perhaps TRBD1 (5 bases). This CDR3 has 13 residues. Germline CDR1 and CDR2: LNHDA and SQIVND (reference sequence). V lost 3 bases and J lost 5, with 10 bases in between. The CDR3 DNA is TGTGCCAGTAGTATTTTTCCAGGGGAGACCCAGTACTTC. Its translation is CASSIFPGETQYF.

The chain couples TRBV6-5 to TRBJ2-3, with 9 bases identical to TRBD2. Germline CDR1 MNHEY, CDR2 SVGAGI. The CDR3 totals 14 residues. The ends lost 5 bases at V and 6 bases at J; junction bases unmatched: 6. Here the CDR3 DNA reads TGTGCCAGCAGTCTAGCGGGGACGGCGGATACGCAGTATTTT. Translating gives CASSLAGTADTQYF.

The chain joins TRBV7-2 to TRBJ1-1; TRBD1 agrees at 8 bases. The CDR3 totals 15 residues. The V gene end was trimmed by 3 bases and the J gene end by 5 bases; junction bases not matched to a gene: 8. Germline V CDR1 and CDR2: SGHTA, FQGNSA. Here the CDR3 reads CASSLSQGARTEAFF. As DNA, the CDR3 is TGTGCCAGCAGCTTGTCGCAGGGGGCGCGGACTGAAGCTTTCTTT.

This chain links TRBV2 with TRBJ2-7; TRBD2 aligns across 12 bases. V dropped 7 bases and J dropped 6; count of bases not matched to a gene: 7. This CDR3 region has 14 residues. From germline, CDR1 is SNHLY and CDR2 FYNNEI. The CDR3 nucleotides are TGTGCCAGCACTCAACTAGCGGGAGGTTCCGAGCAGTACTTC. Its protein is CASTQLAGGSEQYF.

The chain recombines TRBV11-2 with TRBJ2-1; D unresolved. Trimming took off 0 bases at V and 7 bases at J, with 7 bases between the two ends. The length of the CDR3 is 13 residues. CDR1 is SGHAT, CDR2 FQNNGV, per germline. The CDR3 is CASSLDPRNEQFF. In DNA, the CDR3 is TGTGCCAGCAGCTTAGATCCTAGGAATGAGCAGTTCTTC. The full variable domain, in which reference TRBV11-2 and TRBJ2-1 provide the parts outside the CDR3, is EAGVAQSPRYKIIEKRQSVAFWCNPISGHATLYWYQQILGQGPKLLIQFQNNGVVDDSQLPKDRFSAERLKGVDSTLKIQPAKLEDSAVYLCASSLDPRNEQFFGPGTRLTVL.

This rearrangement joins TRBV27 to TRBJ2-2, with D perhaps matching TRBD1 (6 bases). CDR1 and CDR2 from the germline V gene are MNHEY and SMNVEV (reference sequence). The CDR3 runs 13 residues. The V end was cut by 5 bases, the J end by 6 bases, with 10 bases between. The DNA of the CDR3 is TGTGCCAGCAGTAGTCAGGGGTCCGGGGAGCTGTTTTTT. Residues: CASSSQGSGELFF.

The chain couples TRBV2 to TRBJ1-4; TRBD1 agrees at 12 bases. From germline, CDR1 is SNHLY and CDR2 FYNNEI. Trimming took 6 bases from V and 5 from J; bases not matched to a gene: 7. The CDR3 has 16 residues. CDR3: CASRSGTGGGNEKLFF. The CDR3, as DNA: TGTGCCAGCAGATCCGGGACAGGGGGCGGGAATGAAAAACTGTTTTTT.

J is TRBJ2-7 and V is TRBV27, with a tentative D call TRBD1 (6 bases). The V end was cut by 0 bases, the J end by 5 bases, with 8 bases between. Germline V gene sequence: CDR1 MNHEY, CDR2 SMNVEV (reference sequence). This CDR3 region has 13 residues. CDR3 region: CASSLSGQNEQYF. In DNA, the CDR3 is TGTGCCAGCAGTTTATCCGGACAGAACGAGCAGTACTTC.

The rearrangement joins TRBV4-1 to TRBJ1-3; D remains unclear. The CDR3 length is 15 residues. Per germline, CDR1 MGHRA and CDR2 YSYEKL. The V end was cut by 5 bases, the J end by 3 bases, with 14 bases between. The CDR3 DNA is TGCGCCAGCAGCGATTCTTATACGGGTGGAAACACCATATATTTT. This translates into CASSDSYTGGNTIYF.